The 22 T cell receptor beta chains in this list originate from one sample, sequenced in a study of cytomegalovirus exposure and HLA in healthy donors. The PCR was carried out with 60 Vbeta primers and 13 Jbeta primers. Assay used: immunoSEQ multiplex PCR; TCRdb lists only in-frame clones, some missing. The sample includes about 230,000 clones, roughly 81% seen only once; the top ten take around 0.22%. The specimen sequenced was PBMCs. The receptors come from a girl aged 2-10 years in good health and CMV-seronegative.

The genes are TRBV5-8 and TRBJ2-1, with 12 bases matching TRBD2. Looked up from germline, CDR1 is SGHTS and CDR2 is YDEGEE. V lost 0 bases, J lost 7 bases, and 5 bases stayed unmatched. The CDR3 totals 16 residues. The CDR3 DNA follows: TGTGCCAGCAGCTTGGATTTAACTAGCGGGGGGAATGAGCAGTTCTTC. This codes for CASSLDLTSGGNEQFF.

The chain has TRBV7-8 and TRBJ1-2, with D unclear. The CDR3 totals 15 residues. Germline CDR1 reads SGHVS; CDR2 reads FQNEAQ. Deletions cut 1 base from V and 8 bases from J, with 17 bases between. As DNA, the CDR3 is TGTGCCAGCAGCTTAGGGCGGGGAAGTATCTTGGGCTACACCTTC. Translating gives CASSLGRGSILGYTF.

V is TRBV11-2 and J is TRBJ2-1, with TRBD2 matching 12 bases. The CDR3 has 16 residues. V shed 5 bases, J shed 14 bases, and the junction held 16 bases outside the gene matches. Germline CDR1 SGHAT, CDR2 FQNNGV. Here the CDR3 reads CASSDAIQGTSGRKFF. CDR3 nucleotides: TGTGCCAGCAGCGACGCCATCCAGGGCACTAGCGGGAGGAAGTTCTTC. Supplemented by reference TRBV11-2 and TRBJ2-1, the full variable domain reads EAGVAQSPRYKIIEKRQSVAFWCNPISGHATLYWYQQILGQGPKLLIQFQNNGVVDDSQLPKDRFSAERLKGVDSTLKIQPAKLEDSAVYLCASSDAIQGTSGRKFFGPGTRLTVL.

The V and J genes are TRBV6-1 and TRBJ1-5; D unclear. V lost 3 bases and J lost 4, with 7 bases in between. Germline values: CDR1 MNHNS, CDR2 SASEGT. This CDR3 spans 13 amino acids. In nucleotides, the CDR3 is TGTGCCAGCAGTGAGCTAGAGAATCAGCCCCAGCATTTT. It yields the protein CASSELENQPQHF.

The chain is built from TRBV6-4 and TRBJ2-2; a weak D match, TRBD2 (5 bases). The V end was cut by 6 bases, the J end by 6 bases, with 14 bases between. CDR3 size: 14 residues. Germline V lookup: CDR1 MRHNA, CDR2 SNTAGT. The CDR3 nucleotides read TGTGCCAGCAGCGAAGGACTGCTGGCCGGGGAGCTGTTTTTT. Its protein is CASSEGLLAGELFF.

The table lists this clone with a few counts. The rearrangement joins TRBV5-1 to TRBJ1-1, with 9 bases aligning to TRBD1. With 4 bases clipped from V and 4 bases from J, the junction kept 5 bases outside the gene matches. This CDR3 is built from 14 residues. Per germline, CDR1 SGHRS and CDR2 YFSETQ. The CDR3 sequence: CASSGTGRATEAFF. The CDR3 nucleotides are TGCGCCAGCAGCGGGACAGGGAGGGCCACTGAAGCTTTCTTT. Full variable domain (rest looked up from reference TRBV5-1 and TRBJ1-1): KAGVTQTPRYLIKTRGQQVTLSCSPISGHRSVSWYQQTPGQGLQFLFEYFSETQRNKGNFPGRFSGRQFSNSRSEMNVSTLELGDSALYLCASSGTGRATEAFFGQGTRLTVV.

The rearrangement joins TRBV10-2 to TRBJ2-3; 8 bases fit TRBD2. Germline V lookup: CDR1 WSHSY, CDR2 SAAADI. V trimming: 6 bases; J trimming: 3 bases; junction bases outside the gene matches: 5. This CDR3 comprises 14 residues. This CDR3 reads CASRGTSGTDTQYF. The CDR3, as DNA: TGCGCCAGCAGGGGGACTAGTGGGACAGATACGCAGTATTTT.

The rearrangement joins TRBV19 to TRBJ1-4; TRBD1 matches 8 bases. CDR1 is LNHDA, CDR2 SQIVND, per germline (reference sequence). Trimming cost V 10 bases and J 7 bases; bases outside gene matches: 5. The CDR3 has 12 amino acids. The CDR3 DNA follows: TGTGCCACCGGACAGGGCAGTGAAAAACTGTTTTTT. Its translation is CATGQGSEKLFF.

The rearrangement uses TRBV7-9 and TRBJ2-5; D is perhaps TRBD2 (6 bases). The germline V gene has CDR1 SEHNR and CDR2 FQNEAQ (reference sequence). The germline V and J ends were trimmed by 2 bases and 3 bases, with 10 bases remaining between them. The CDR3 runs to 14 residues. The CDR3 here is CASSLLLAKETQYF. Written as DNA, the CDR3 is TGTGCCAGCAGCTTATTACTAGCCAAAGAGACCCAGTACTTC.

This clone has only a few counts. V gene TRBV9 combines with J gene TRBJ1-4; D may be TRBD1 (5 bases). Germline V gene sequence: CDR1 SGDLS, CDR2 YYNGEE. V shed 2 bases and J shed 4 bases, with 12 bases lying between them. CDR3 size: 15 residues. The CDR3 sequence is CASSVPIQGNEKLFF. CDR3 nucleotide sequence: TGTGCCAGCAGCGTTCCGATCCAGGGTAATGAAAAACTGTTTTTT.

V and J are TRBV6-5 and TRBJ1-1, with 12 bases matching TRBD1. J gave up 1 base and V 6 bases, and 3 bases lay outside the gene matches. CDR3 length equals 15 residues. Germline loops: CDR1 MNHEY, CDR2 SVGAGI. The CDR3 nucleotides are TGTGCCAGCAGGGGACAGGGGGCTCCGAACACTGAAGCTTTCTTT. Translation: CASRGQGAPNTEAFF.

The genes are TRBV5-4 and TRBJ1-1; D is unresolved. CDR1 and CDR2 (germline): SGHNT, YYREEE (reference sequence). This CDR3 contains 12 residues. Trimming removed 4 bases from V and 8 bases from J, with 12 bases in between. As DNA, the CDR3 is TGTGCCAGCAGCACACCCCCCATGGAAGCTTTCTTT. Its translation: CASSTPPMEAFF.

This sequence joins TRBV6-5 and TRBJ2-3; D is perhaps TRBD1 (6 bases). The CDR3 spans 15 residues. V lost 9 bases, J lost 2 bases, and 18 bases lay in between. From germline, CDR1 is MNHEY and CDR2 SVGAGI. CDR3 residues: CASQDSRFNTDTQYF. As DNA, the CDR3 is TGTGCCAGTCAGGACAGTCGATTTAACACAGATACGCAGTATTTT.

The gene calls are TRBV7-3 and TRBJ2-3, with 7 bases lining up with TRBD2. Germline-derived CDR1 and CDR2 are SGHTA and FQGTGA. V lost 5 bases and J lost 0; bases outside the gene matches: 5. The CDR3 has 15 residues. CDR3 coding DNA: TGTGCCAGCAGCCCAGCGGGACTAAGCACAGATACGCAGTATTTT. This sequence encodes CASSPAGLSTDTQYF. Drawing the rest from reference TRBV7-3 and TRBJ2-3, the complete variable domain is GAGVSQTPSNKVTEKGKYVELRCDPISGHTALYWYRQSLGQGPEFLIYFQGTGAADDSGLPNDRFFAVRPEGSVSTLKIQRTERGDSAVYLCASSPAGLSTDTQYFGPGTRLTVL.

This clone was counted a few times. The chain joins TRBV7-9 to TRBJ1-2, with 10 bases identical to TRBD1. This CDR3 has 17 amino acids. Germline-derived CDR1 and CDR2 are SEHNR and FQNEAQ (reference sequence). Trimming took 2 bases from V and 4 from J; bases not matched to a gene: 10. CDR3 nucleotides: TGTGCCAGCAGCTTATTGGACAGGGGGTCCCCTGGCTATGGCTACACCTTC. Encoded protein: CASSLLDRGSPGYGYTF.

DNA of the CDR3: TGTGCCAGCAGCCGACAGGGAGGCACTGAAGCTTTCTTT. It is translated as CASSRQGGTEAFF. This chain links TRBV7-9 with TRBJ1-1; 7 nucleotides match TRBD1. With V trimmed by 5 bases and J by 4 bases, 4 bases remained unmatched. The germline CDR1 and CDR2 sequences are SEHNR and FQNEAQ (reference sequence). CDR3 length: 13 residues.

Details on this clone: At one end the junction does not follow the germline gene, possibly because of a read error. The chain is built from TRBV19 and TRBJ1-2; D ambiguous. The germline gives CDR1 LNHDA, CDR2 SQIVND (reference sequence). There are 11 residues in the CDR3. CDR3 region: CASSTSLGPNF. In DNA form, the CDR3 reads TGTGCCAGTAGTACTTCCCTTGGGCCAAACTTC.

This chain's CDR3 is CASSPTGANVLTF. Written as DNA, the CDR3 is TGTGCCAGCTCACCTACTGGGGCCAACGTCCTGACTTTC. The chain recombines TRBV18 with TRBJ2-6; no clear D gene. Between the trimmed V and J ends, which lost 3 bases and 2 bases, there was a span of 2 bases. CDR1 KGHSH and CDR2 LQKENI come from the germline V gene. The CDR3 runs to 13 residues.

The table lists this clone with many counts. Other DNA sequences from this sample encode an identical CDR3 as well. CDR3 nucleotide sequence: TGTGCCAGCAGCTTACGAACTAGCGGACCGAACACCGGGGAGCTGTTTTTT. Translated, it gives CASSLRTSGPNTGELFF. V and J are TRBV7-7 and TRBJ2-2; 8 bases align to TRBD2. The V and J ends lost 2 bases and 0 bases, in that order; junction bases with no gene match: 5. The CDR3 runs 17 residues. Looked up from germline, CDR1 is SSHAT and CDR2 is FNYEAQ (reference sequence).

The chain employs TRBV2 and TRBJ2-7, with a tentative D call TRBD1 (5 bases). The V gene's germline CDR1 is SNHLY and CDR2 FYNNEI. The germline V and J ends were trimmed by 7 bases and 4 bases, with 17 bases remaining between them. The CDR3 is 14 amino acids. The CDR3 DNA is TGTGCCAGCACCTGGACACCCGTGGTGTACGAGCAGTACTTC. Amino acids: CASTWTPVVYEQYF.

This clone was seen more than once but under ten times. The V and J genes are TRBV11-2 and TRBJ2-7, with 9 bases identical to TRBD2. The CDR3 consists of 14 residues. The V gene's germline CDR1 is SGHAT and CDR2 FQNNGV. V trimming: 5 bases; J trimming: 7 bases; junction bases outside the gene matches: 9. CDR3 region: CASSPTAGGREQYF. CDR3 nucleotides: TGTGCCAGCAGCCCTACGGCGGGAGGGCGGGAGCAGTACTTC. The full variable domain, rest sourced from reference TRBV11-2 and TRBJ2-7, is EAGVAQSPRYKIIEKRQSVAFWCNPISGHATLYWYQQILGQGPKLLIQFQNNGVVDDSQLPKDRFSAERLKGVDSTLKIQPAKLEDSAVYLCASSPTAGGREQYFGPGTRLTVT.

This clone was seen once. This chain uses TRBV9 with TRBJ2-3, with TRBD2 matching over 8 bases. CDR1 is SGDLS and CDR2 is YYNGEE in the germline V gene. V was clipped by 0 bases and J by 4 bases; unmatched bases: 4. This CDR3 spans 15 amino acids. CDR3 sequence: CASSVAGGPADTQYF. The CDR3 DNA reads TGTGCCAGCAGCGTAGCGGGGGGGCCGGCAGATACGCAGTATTTT.